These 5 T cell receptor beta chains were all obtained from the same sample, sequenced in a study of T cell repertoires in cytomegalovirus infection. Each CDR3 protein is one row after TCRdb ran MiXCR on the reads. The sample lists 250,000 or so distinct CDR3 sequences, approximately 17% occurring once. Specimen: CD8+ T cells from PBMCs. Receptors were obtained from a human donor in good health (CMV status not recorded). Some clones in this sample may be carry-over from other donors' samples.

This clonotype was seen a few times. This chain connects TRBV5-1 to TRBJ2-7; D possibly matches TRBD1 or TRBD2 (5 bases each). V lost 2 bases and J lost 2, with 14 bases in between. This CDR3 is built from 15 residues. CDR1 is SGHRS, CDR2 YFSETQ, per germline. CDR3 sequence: CASSFGQGPTYEQYF. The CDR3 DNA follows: TGCGCCAGCAGCTTTGGGCAGGGACCTACCTACGAGCAGTACTTC.

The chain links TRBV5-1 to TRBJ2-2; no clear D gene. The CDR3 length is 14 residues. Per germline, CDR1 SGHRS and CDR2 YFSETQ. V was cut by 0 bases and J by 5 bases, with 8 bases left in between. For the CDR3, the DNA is TGCGCCAGCAGCTTGGAGTTGGGGACCGGGGAGCTGTTTTTT. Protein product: CASSLELGTGELFF.

The CDR3 nucleotides are TGTGCCAGCAGCTCAATCAGGGGAAGCACCGGGGAGCTGTTTTTT. This sequence encodes CASSSIRGSTGELFF. The chain has TRBV7-9 and TRBJ2-2; tentative D call: TRBD1 (6 bases). Trimming took off 4 bases at V and 4 bases at J, with 13 bases between the two ends. The germline CDR1 and CDR2 sequences are SEHNR and FQNEAQ (reference sequence). This CDR3 has 15 amino acids.

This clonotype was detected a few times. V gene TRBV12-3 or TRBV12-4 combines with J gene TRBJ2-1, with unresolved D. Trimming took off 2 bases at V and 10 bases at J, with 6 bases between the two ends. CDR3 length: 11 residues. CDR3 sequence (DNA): TGTGCCAGCAGTTTAATCCACGAGCAGTTCTTC. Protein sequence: CASSLIHEQFF.

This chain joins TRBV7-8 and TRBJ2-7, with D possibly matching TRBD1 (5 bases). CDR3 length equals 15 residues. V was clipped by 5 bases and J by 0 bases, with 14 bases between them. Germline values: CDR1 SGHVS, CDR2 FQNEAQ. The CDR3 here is CASSGKGQSSYEQYF. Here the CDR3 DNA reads TGTGCCAGCAGCGGAAAGGGGCAGAGCTCCTACGAGCAGTACTTC.